The clone carrying this TCR beta chain has a handful of counts. Its target is not known. This CDR3 has 14 residues. Germline V gene lookup returns CDR1 MDHEN and CDR2 SYDVKM. Trimming took 1 base from V and 6 from J, leaving 12 bases between them. The lymph nodes were axillary draining lymph nodes from breast cancer patients. This sample was included in a study of breast tumors, draining lymph nodes, adjacent tissues. Study outcomes and limitations: Tumor repertoires ranked between lymph nodes and nontumor tissue in diversity, with V and J gene preferences.

TCRdb re-derived calls from the multiplex PCR reads in MiXCR, one entry per CDR3 protein. The data contain approximately 250,000 distinct CDR3 sequences, under 35% of them singletons. Sequencing input: axillary lymph node tissue. The chain employs TRBV28 and TRBJ1-2; D gene ambiguous. This sequence originates from a female donor with breast cancer. Some clones in this sample may be carry-over from other donors' samples. CDR3 nucleotide sequence: TGTGCCAGCAGTTTATCAGGACTAGGAGATGGCTACACCTTC. It encodes CASSLSGLGDGYTF.